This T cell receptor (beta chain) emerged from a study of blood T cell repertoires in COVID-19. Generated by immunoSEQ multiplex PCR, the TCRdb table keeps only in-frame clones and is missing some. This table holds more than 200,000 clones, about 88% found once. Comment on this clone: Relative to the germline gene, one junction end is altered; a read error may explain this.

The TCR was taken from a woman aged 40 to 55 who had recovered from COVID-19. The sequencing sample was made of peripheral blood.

DNA of the CDR3: TGTGCTAGCAGCCCCCACCTACTAGCGCCCGAGCAGTACTTC. Its translation: CASSPHLLAPEQYF. This chain connects TRBV7-7 to TRBJ2-7; 7 nucleotides line up with TRBD2. Germline CDR1 reads SSHAT; CDR2 reads FNYEAQ (reference sequence). The CDR3 runs to 14 residues.